This is a list of T cell receptor beta chains from one sample in a study of shared T cell receptors in the human thymus. Method: immunoSEQ multiplex PCR; TCRdb's copy keeps in-frame clones and lacks some. The table has roughly 500,000 clones, approximately 80% seen once. The same sample was also studied in work on human thymus T cells.

Sequenced: thymocytes. Every receptor here comes from a boy in the first two years of life with a congenital heart defect. Each CDR3 is given with its conserved first and last residue. The D gene is left open where the match is weak. Part of the rows lack a size; the others show once, few, many or a class for expanded clones.

V	D	size	J	DNA	CDR3
TRBV11-2	.	once	TRBJ1-1	TGTGCCAGCAGCTGGAGGATCGGGATCCCAGATAACACTGAAGCTTTCTTT	CASSWRIGIPDNTEAFF
TRBV7-9	.	few	TRBJ2-7	TGTGCCAGCAGCCCCGATACCGGGGGTCTAGGAGAGGCGGGTGAGCAGTACTTC	CASSPDTGGLGEAGEQYF
TRBV28	TRBD1	.	TRBJ2-1	TGTGCCAGCAGTTCCCCTACCACAGGGGGAGGAAATGAGCAGTTCTTC	CASSSPTTGGGNEQFF
TRBV4-1	.	.	TRBJ1-3	TGCGCCAGCAGCCATTTGACCGGGAACGGAAACACCATATATTTT	CASSHLTGNGNTIYF
TRBV19	.	once	TRBJ1-2	TGTGCCAGTAGGTCTGACTATGGCTACACCTTC	CASRSDYGYTF
TRBV6-5	TRBD2	.	TRBJ2-7	TGTGCCAGCAGTTACTCGAGTCGGGAGGAAGCCTACGAGCAGTACTTC	CASSYSSREEAYEQYF
TRBV9	.	.	TRBJ2-1	TGTGCCAGCAGCGGCGGACAGAGGGGTGGAAATGAGCAGTTCTTC	CASSGGQRGGNEQFF
TRBV27	.	few	TRBJ1-2	TGTGCCAGCAGTTTTCGGTGGGGCGGAAACTATGGCTACACCTTC	CASSFRWGGNYGYTF
TRBV28	TRBD2	few	TRBJ2-5	TGTGCCAGCAGTATCGCAGCGGGAGGGCCCCAAGAGACCCAGTACTTC	CASSIAAGGPQETQYF
TRBV29-1	.	.	TRBJ2-5	TGCAGCGTGCAGAAACAGGGTAAAGAGACCCAGTACTTC	CSVQKQGKETQYF
TRBV6-6	TRBD1	.	TRBJ1-1	TGTGCCAGCAGTTACCCACACGGGACAGGGCCCGCTTTCTTT	CASSYPHGTGPAFF
TRBV6-5	.	.	TRBJ2-7	TGTGCCAGCAGTTACTCGGCGGCGGCTGCCGAGCAGTACTTC	CASSYSAAAAEQYF
TRBV18	TRBD2	.	TRBJ2-7	TGTGCCAGCTCACCATCGACTAGCGGCTACTCCTACGAGCAGTACTTC	CASSPSTSGYSYEQYF
TRBV11-1	TRBD1	few	TRBJ2-3	TGTGCCAGCAGAGAAACAGGGGAGAGGGGCACAGATACGCAGTATTTT	CASRETGERGTDTQYF
TRBV14	TRBD2	once	TRBJ2-7	TGTGCCAGCAGCCCGGGACTAGCGGGAGAGTCCCACTACGAGCAGTACTTC	CASSPGLAGESHYEQYF
TRBV15	.	.	TRBJ2-3	TGTGCCACCAGCATGAGCCAGACTAGTACAGATACGCAGTATTTT	CATSMSQTSTDTQYF
TRBV7-9	TRBD1	.	TRBJ1-5	TGTGCCAGCAGCTTAGGGACAGGGGGGGATAGCAATCAGCCCCAGCATTTT	CASSLGTGGDSNQPQHF
TRBV16	.	.	TRBJ2-3	TGTGCCAGCAGCCAAACCCTCAGGGGTTCTAGCACAGATACGCAGTATTTT	CASSQTLRGSSTDTQYF
TRBV27	TRBD1	.	TRBJ1-2	TGTGCCAGCAGTTTCTTAGGGACAGGGGAGCATCGCTATGGCTACACCTTC	CASSFLGTGEHRYGYTF
TRBV6-5	TRBD2	.	TRBJ2-7	TGTGCCAGCAGTAGAGTAGCGGGAGGACTCTACGAGCAGTACTTC	CASSRVAGGLYEQYF
TRBV27	.	few	TRBJ2-5	TGTGCCAGCAGTTTAGGCACCTCGTACCAAGAGACCCAGTACTTC	CASSLGTSYQETQYF
TRBV15	TRBD2	.	TRBJ2-1	TGTGCCACCAGCAGCTTGCGGGAGGGCGACAATGAGCAGTTCTTC	CATSSLREGDNEQFF
TRBV7-2	.	once	TRBJ1-3	TGTGCCAGCAGCCACACCCCAAACCTCGAAGCGGATGGAAACACCATATATTTT	CASSHTPNLEADGNTIYF
TRBV2	.	.	TRBJ1-5	TGTGCCAGCAGGAGGCAGGGTAAAAGCAATCAGCCCCAGCATTTT	CASRRQGKSNQPQHF
TRBV27	.	.	TRBJ2-5	TGTGCCAGCGCGGCCATTCGGAGGGCCGGTCAAGAGACCCAGTACTTC	CASAAIRRAGQETQYF
TRBV5-6	TRBD1	.	TRBJ2-6	TGTGCCAGCAGCTTGGCGGAGACAGGGGGGCCTGGGGCCAACGTCCTGACTTTC	CASSLAETGGPGANVLTF
TRBV27	TRBD2	.	TRBJ2-2	TGTGCCAGCCATGGGGGGGGGTTAGGCACCGGGGAGCTGTTTTTT	CASHGGGLGTGELFF
TRBV4-1	TRBD1	.	TRBJ2-7	TGCGCCAGCAGCGCTGGACAGGGCGGCGAGCAGTACTTC	CASSAGQGGEQYF
TRBV30	TRBD1	.	TRBJ2-6	TGTGCCTGGAGTAGAACAGGGGGACTCCCTGGGGCCAACGTCCTGACTTTC	CAWSRTGGLPGANVLTF